This TCR beta chain was profiled in a study of T cell repertoires in cytomegalovirus infection. Across the whole study: Public TCR beta signatures marked donors with CMV infection and the matching HLA. Overall study findings and caveats: CMV-specific HLA-C-restricted TCR beta clonotypes dominated the ex vivo response.

The CDR3 covers 20 residues. Per germline, CDR1 SGDLS and CDR2 YYNGEE. J lost 3 bases, V lost 6 bases, and 20 bases had no gene match. Concerning this clonotype itself: Its target is not known.

TCRdb redid the calling of the reads with MiXCR, one entry per CDR3 protein. The table lists about a million distinct CDR3 sequences, approximately 31% of them singletons. The sequences come from cultured CD8+ T cells from PBMCs, collected from culture after CMV antigen stimulation. This chain joins TRBV9 and TRBJ2-1; 11 bases are shared with TRBD2. This clonotype was obtained from a human donor in good health (CMV status not recorded). Some clones in this sample may be carry-over from other donors' samples. The CDR3 coding sequence is TGTGCCAGCACCAAAGACCCCCCTAGCGGGGGGTATCTGGACTACAATGAGCAGTTCTTC. Protein: CASTKDPPSGGYLDYNEQFF.